Sequencing of this TCR beta chain was carried out in a study of T cells in Graves' hyperthyroidism and ophthalmopathy. This clonotype was detected a few times. The CDR3 regions of TCR beta were amplified from RNA transcripts. RT-PCR in the first round (using the HTBI primer set) targeted the TCR CDR3. MiXCR, run by TCRdb on the multiplex PCR reads, gives a single entry per CDR3 protein. The repertoire holds hundreds of thousands of distinct CDR3 sequences, with just under 20% as singletons. Trimming shortened V by 0 bases and J by 2 bases, and 16 bases separated the two germline ends. CDR3 size: 17 residues. The germline gives CDR1 MNHEY, CDR2 SVGAGI.

V is TRBV6-5 and J is TRBJ1-2; TRBD1 is a possible D gene (5 bases). The specimen sequenced was blood. The TCR sequence derives from a man between 35 and 55 years old with Graves' ophthalmopathy. The CDR3 protein is CASSYSTSYQGNYGYTF. Written as DNA, the CDR3 is TGTGCCAGCAGTTACTCGACCTCCTACCAGGGCAACTATGGCTACACCTTC.